These 30 T cell receptor beta chains were all obtained from the same sample, sequenced in a study of tumor-infiltrating lymphocytes in primary liver carcinoma. Total RNA and DNA came together from roughly 20-30 mg of bulk tissue without cell sorting. cDNA specific to TCR beta was made from 500 ng of total RNA, with a constant-region primer employed for priming. TCR beta libraries came from three nested multiplex PCR rounds using slightly modified ARM-PCR. A C-beta reverse primer was combined with TRBV1-TRBV30 forward primers in the first two PCR rounds, and each round had around 11 cycles. TCRdb fed the multiplex PCR reads into MiXCR, producing one record per CDR3 protein. Here the sample spans about 74,000 distinct CDR3 sequences, roughly three quarters being singletons. Material: liver tumor tissue from sampling region 4. Subset given: tumor region T4, right-lateral pole. The receptor source for this set is a man in his forties with primary liver carcinoma and hepatitis B virus infection.

The genes are TRBV29-1 and TRBJ1-1; D is unclear. This CDR3 is 12 amino acids long. Germline assignment: CDR1 SQVTM and CDR2 ANQGSEA. The CDR3 region is CIVAQWNTEAFF. The CDR3 nucleotides are TGCATAGTTGCACAGTGGAACACTGAAGCTTTCTTT.

A few counts support this clonotype. The V and J genes are TRBV6-5 and TRBJ2-3, with a weak D call TRBD1 (6 bases). The germline CDR1 and CDR2 sequences are MNHEY and SVGAGI. The V end lost 4 bases, the J end lost 11 bases, and 16 bases lay between the germline ends. The CDR3 has 13 residues. In DNA, the CDR3 is TGTGCCAGCAGTTCAAGCGAGGGGGAGAGGCAGTATTTT. Residues: CASSSSEGERQYF.

This clonotype was seen once. One end of the junction varies from germline; a read error may be responsible. The chain couples TRBV4-1 to TRBJ2-3, with D perhaps TRBD1 (5 bases). The CDR3 contains 15 residues. Germline CDR1 MGHRA, CDR2 YSYEKL. This chain's CDR3 is CASSLQQASPDKQYF. The CDR3 DNA follows: TGTGCCAGCAGCCTGCAACAGGCCAGCCCAGATAAGCAGTATTTT.

This rearrangement joins TRBV29-1 to TRBJ1-2; 7 positions agree with TRBD1. This CDR3 has 11 amino acids. CDR1 SQVTM and CDR2 ANQGSEA come from the germline V gene. The CDR3 sequence is CNVGQHYGYTF. The CDR3 DNA follows: TGCAACGTGGGACAGCACTATGGCTACACCTTC.

On this clonotype: A junction end diverges from the germline sequence, so it may reflect a read error. Written as DNA, the CDR3 is TGTGCCAGCATCTTCCAGACTAGCAGGGCCCTGAGCTCCTACGAGGAGTACTTC. Its protein product is CASIFQTSRALSSYEEYF. This sequence joins TRBV6-1 and TRBJ2-7; 7 positions agree with TRBD2. The CDR3 runs 18 residues. CDR1 is MNHNS and CDR2 is SASEGT in the germline V gene.

With respect to this clonotype: Being one base from a much bigger clone, this may be a read error. This chain links TRBV30 with TRBJ1-1; a weak D match, TRBD1 (6 bases). Germline lookup yields CDR1 GTSNPN and CDR2 SVGIG (reference sequence). The V and J ends lost 4 bases and 5 bases respectively, with 23 bases between them. The CDR3 length is 16 residues. CDR3 loop: CAWKGRSTKGGTEAFF. The CDR3 region has the DNA TGTGCCTGGAAAGGGAGGTCGACGAAGGGGGGAACTGAAGCTTTCTTT.

This chain joins TRBV28 and TRBJ2-1, with TRBD1 as a possible D gene (5 bases). CDR1 and CDR2 from the germline V gene are MDHEN and SYDVKM. The CDR3 runs 15 residues. The V end was cut by 4 bases, the J end by 7 bases, with 17 bases between. The CDR3 region is CASSSCDKGMNEQFF. The CDR3 DNA reads as TGTGCCAGCAGTTCCTGTGACAAGGGGATGAATGAGCAGTTCTTC.

This clonotype showed up many times. V gene TRBV12-3 or TRBV12-4 combines with J gene TRBJ2-1; 11 bases line up with TRBD1. The CDR3 runs 16 residues. The V gene end was trimmed by 7 bases and the J gene end by 8 bases; junction bases not matched to a gene: 13. CDR3 DNA: TGTGCCAGCACTCTAGGACAGGGGGCAAGGGTAGATGAGCAGTTCTTC. Amino acids: CASTLGQGARVDEQFF.

Worth noting for this clonotype: One end of the junction fails to match germline, which may point to a read error. CDR3 nucleotide sequence: TGCAGCATTGCCAGACAGGAGACTGAAGCGTTCTTT. This encodes CSIARQETEAFF. This chain connects TRBV29-1 to TRBJ1-1, with a possible D match to TRBD1 (6 bases). This CDR3 has 12 amino acids. Looked up from germline, CDR1 is SQVTM and CDR2 is ANQGSEA. The entire variable domain, with the rest obtained from reference TRBV29-1 and TRBJ1-1, is as follows: SAVISQKPSRDICQRGTSLTIQCQVDSQVTMMFWYRQQPGQSLTLIATANQGSEATYESGFVIDKFPISRPNLTFSTLTVSNMSPEDSSIYLCSIARQETEAFFGQGTRLTVV.

There are a few counts of this clonotype. At one of its ends the junction is not consistent with the germline gene, which may arise from a read error. This sequence joins TRBV19 and TRBJ1-1; D unclear. The CDR3 contains 13 residues. Per germline, CDR1 LNHDA and CDR2 SQIVND (reference sequence). CDR3 sequence: CANSVRQNTEAFF. The CDR3 DNA reads as TGTGCCAATAGTGTCCGACAGAACACTGAAGCTTTCTTT.

In regard to this clonotype: At one end, the junction sequence differs from germline, possibly due to a read error. The chain carries TRBV11-1 and TRBJ2-5, with 8 nucleotides matching TRBD2. Per the germline V gene, CDR1 is SGHAT and CDR2 is FQDESV (reference sequence). This CDR3 spans 14 amino acids. The CDR3 loop reads CASSAGGSLGTQYF. DNA for the CDR3: TGTGCCAGCAGCGCGGGGGGATCTCTAGGGACCCAATACTTC.

V is TRBV28 and J is TRBJ2-2; no reliable D call. Trimming left V 1 base short and J 1 base short, with 13 bases between. The CDR3 totals 17 residues. Germline-derived CDR1 and CDR2 are MDHEN and SYDVKM. The CDR3 nucleotides read TGTGCCAGCAGTTTATCCTTGACACTAAAGAACACCGGGGAGCTGTTTTTT. As protein: CASSLSLTLKNTGELFF.

The chain has TRBV29-1 and TRBJ2-3, with 8 bases matching TRBD1. The CDR3 runs to 14 residues. The germline CDR1 and CDR2 sequences are SQVTM and ANQGSEA. The J segment lost 2 bases and the V segment lost 7 bases, leaving 8 bases of the junction unmatched. In nucleotides, the CDR3 is TGCAGCGGAGGGGACAGGAGGTCCACAGATACGCAGTATTTT. Protein sequence: CSGGDRRSTDTQYF.

As concerns this clonotype: One end of the junction does not line up with germline, which may come from a read error. The CDR3 DNA reads TGTTCTAGTGGTTTAGGACAGGGCGGGGCTTTCTTT. It translates to CSSGLGQGGAFF. This sequence joins TRBV12-5 and TRBJ1-1, with TRBD1 identical over 8 bases. Germline V lookup: CDR1 LGHNT, CDR2 FRNRAP. The CDR3 runs 12 residues.

The chain joins TRBV10-3 to TRBJ2-5; D may be TRBD1 or TRBD2 (6 bases each). The CDR3 spans 14 residues. CDR1 and CDR2 (germline): ENHRY, SYGVKD. The V end lost 5 bases, the J end lost 4 bases, and 14 bases lay between the germline ends. CDR3 amino acids: CAISRGDGGETQYF. The DNA for the CDR3 is TGTGCCATCAGTAGGGGGGATGGAGGAGAGACCCAGTACTTC.

Comments on this clonotype: A single base separates this from a much larger clone, so it may be a read error. The V call is TRBV5-1, the J call TRBJ2-1; D is uncertain. The germline CDR1 and CDR2 sequences are SGHRS and YFSETQ. V shed 1 base and J shed 3 bases, with 11 bases lying between them. The CDR3 has 15 residues. DNA of the CDR3: TGCGCCAGCAGCTTGTCAGGTAGCTACTACAATGAGCAGTTCTTC. Residues: CASSLSGSYYNEQFF.

In this sample, this clonotype turned up a few times. This could be a read error, since a much larger clone is one nucleotide away. Without the conserved terminal phenylalanine or tryptophan, this CDR3 likely stems from a read error. V and J are TRBV29-1 and TRBJ1-1; the D gene is possibly TRBD1 (6 bases). The V gene's germline CDR1 is SQVTM and CDR2 ANQGSEA. CDR3 length: 12 amino acids. Trimming stripped 5 bases from V and 6 bases from J, with 13 bases between. CDR3 nucleotides: TGCAGCGTTATACAGGGTAACGCTGAAGCTTTCTCT. This translates into CSVIQGNAEAFS.

Turning to this clonotype: At one end the junction does not follow the germline gene, possibly because of a read error. V usage is TRBV4-1 and J usage is TRBJ2-3; 7 nucleotides align to TRBD2. This CDR3 comprises 17 residues. In germline, CDR1 is MGHRA, CDR2 YSYEKL. CDR3 region: CASNPSIGGGIGDTRYF. The CDR3 coding sequence is TGCGCCAGCAACCCGTCAATCGGCGGGGGTATTGGAGATACGCGGTATTTT.

This clonotype appeared many times. The chain couples TRBV29-1 to TRBJ2-7; TRBD1 or TRBD2 may be the D gene (6 bases each). The CDR3 runs to 14 residues. The germline gives CDR1 SQVTM, CDR2 ANQGSEA. Trimming took off 7 bases at V and 4 bases at J, with 20 bases between the two ends. CDR3 DNA: TGCAGCGCGCTCCTGGGGAGGACAGCGTACGAGCAGTACTTC. Translating gives CSALLGRTAYEQYF.

A note on this clonotype: The conserved phenylalanine or tryptophan normally closing the CDR3 is absent here, so this likely arose from a read error. The chain links TRBV12-3 or TRBV12-4 to TRBJ2-3; D possibly corresponds to TRBD2 (5 bases). This CDR3 contains 12 residues. The CDR3 here is CANSQAVDTQYL. The CDR3 DNA follows: TGTGCCAACAGTCAAGCGGTCGATACGCAGTATCTT.

A word on this clonotype: A read error may produce the germline difference seen at one junction end. The chain recombines TRBV29-1 with TRBJ1-1, with 7 bases that match TRBD1. The CDR3 runs 15 residues. The germline gives CDR1 SQVTM, CDR2 ANQGSEA. The CDR3 loop is CGVEAEDRSHLEAFF. For the CDR3, the DNA is TGCGGCGTTGAAGCTGAGGACAGGAGCCACCTTGAAGCTTTCTTT.

This clonotype was observed many times. The chain has TRBV6-5 and TRBJ2-2, with 9 positions matching TRBD1. Germline loops: CDR1 MNHEY, CDR2 SVGAGI. The CDR3 consists of 14 residues. J lost 4 bases, V lost 8 bases, and 5 bases had no gene match. In nucleotides, the CDR3 is TGTGCCAGCTCAGGACAGGGGCTCACCGGGGAGCTGTTTTTT. Its protein product is CASSGQGLTGELFF.

A note on this clonotype: At one boundary the junction diverges from the germline segment, which might be a read error. This sequence joins TRBV7-9 and TRBJ1-6; no firm D call. Germline CDR1 SEHNR, CDR2 FQNEAQ (reference sequence). CDR3 size: 14 residues. The CDR3 DNA reads TGTGCCAGCAGCTTAGGAGGCTACAATTCATCCCTCCACTTT. As protein: CASSLGGYNSSLHF.

In the case of this clonotype: Because the CDR3's place on the DNA is in doubt, the DNA is left out and the CDR3 is given as listed by TCRdb. J is TRBJ2-2 and V is TRBV11-2; the table gives TRBD1 as D, unverified against the DNA. Germline V CDR1 and CDR2: SGHAT, FQNNGV. A total of 15 residues make up the CDR3, ends included. CDR3 loop: CTNSLVGRGTGELLF.

The chain links TRBV6-5 to TRBJ2-1, with 11 bases that match TRBD2. The length of the CDR3 is 16 residues. The V gene end was trimmed by 7 bases and the J gene end by 7 bases; junction bases not matched to a gene: 12. In germline, CDR1 is MNHEY, CDR2 SVGAGI. The CDR3 protein is CASIGLAGGPWNEQFF. The CDR3 bases are TGTGCCAGCATCGGATTAGCGGGAGGGCCGTGGAATGAGCAGTTCTTC.

Of note for this clonotype: No conserved phenylalanine or tryptophan ends this CDR3, so it is likely a read error. The J gene is TRBJ2-1, the V gene TRBV6-2 or TRBV6-3; a possible D gene is TRBD1 (6 bases). The CDR3 loop spans 14 amino acids. Deletions cut 7 bases from V and 4 bases from J, with 14 bases between. Looked up from germline, CDR1 is MNHEY and CDR2 is SVGEGT. For the CDR3, the DNA is TGTGCCAGCATCAGGGGCCCTCTTTACAATGAGCAGTTCCTC. This encodes CASIRGPLYNEQFL.

As concerns this clonotype: Relative to the germline gene, one junction end is altered; a read error may explain this. The V and J genes are TRBV12-3 or TRBV12-4 and TRBJ1-1, with D perhaps TRBD1 (6 bases). The CDR3 is made up of 15 amino acids. The CDR3 DNA reads TGTGCCAGCATTAAAGCGGACAGTCTTAACACTGAATCTTTCTTT. It specifies CASIKADSLNTESFF.

On this clonotype: At one end the junction does not follow the germline gene, possibly because of a read error. This chain uses TRBV6-5 with TRBJ2-7, with TRBD1 matching 10 bases. The germline gives CDR1 MNHEY, CDR2 SVGAGI. This CDR3 region has 16 residues. The DNA of the CDR3 is TGTGCCAGCAGAAAGTCCGGGACAGGGGATTCCTGCGAGCAGTACTTC. It is translated as CASRKSGTGDSCEQYF.

This clonotype has a count of ten or more. The junction shows a germline mismatch at one end, possibly a read error. V usage is TRBV10-3 and J usage is TRBJ2-5; perhaps TRBD2 as D (6 bases). The germline V gene encodes CDR1 ENHRY and CDR2 SYGVKD. The CDR3 spans 13 residues. CDR3 DNA sequence: TGTGCCATCGGTGATAGCGGACAAGAGACCCAGTACTTC. Translation gives CAIGDSGQETQYF.

Comment on this clonotype: A read error may produce the germline difference seen at one junction end. The genes are TRBV7-9 and TRBJ2-6, with D perhaps TRBD1 (5 bases). The germline CDR1 and CDR2 sequences are SEHNR and FQNEAQ (reference sequence). There are 16 residues in the CDR3. CDR3 residues: CASSFRLESGADVLTF. The CDR3 region has the DNA TGTGCCAGCAGCTTTCGTTTGGAGTCTGGGGCCGACGTCCTGACTTTC.